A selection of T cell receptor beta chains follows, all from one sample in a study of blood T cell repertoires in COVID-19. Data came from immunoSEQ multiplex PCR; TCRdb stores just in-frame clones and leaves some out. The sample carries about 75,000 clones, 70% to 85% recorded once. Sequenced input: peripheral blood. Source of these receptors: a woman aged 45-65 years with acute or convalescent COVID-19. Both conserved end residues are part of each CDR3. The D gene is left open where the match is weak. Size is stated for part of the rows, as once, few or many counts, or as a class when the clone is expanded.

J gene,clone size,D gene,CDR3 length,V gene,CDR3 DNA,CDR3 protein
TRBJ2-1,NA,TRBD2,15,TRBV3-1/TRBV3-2,TGTGCCAGCAGCACACTAGCGGGGGCTCCCGGGGAGCAGTTCTTC,CASSTLAGAPGEQFF
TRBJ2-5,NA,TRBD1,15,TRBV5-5,TGTGCCAGCAGCTTGGAACAGGGGGCAAGAGAGACCCAGTACTTC,CASSLEQGARETQYF
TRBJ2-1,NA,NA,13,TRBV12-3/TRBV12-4,TGTGCCAGGAGGAGGGGCCACTACAATGAGCAGTTCTTC,CARRRGHYNEQFF
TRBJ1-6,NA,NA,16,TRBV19,TGTGCCAGTAGTCCCCAGCAGGGAAACTATAATTCACCCCTCCACTTT,CASSPQQGNYNSPLHF
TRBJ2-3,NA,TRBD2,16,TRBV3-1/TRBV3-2,TGTGCCAGCAGCCCTCGGGATAGCGGGAGGGCAGATACGCAGTATTTT,CASSPRDSGRADTQYF
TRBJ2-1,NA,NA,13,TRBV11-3,TGTGCCAGCAGCACCGGACATTTCCATGAGCAGTTCTTC,CASSTGHFHEQFF
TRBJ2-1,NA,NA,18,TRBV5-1,TGCGCCAGCAGCTTGACATACAGCGGAGAGAGGCTTTACAATGAGCAGTTCTTC,CASSLTYSGERLYNEQFF
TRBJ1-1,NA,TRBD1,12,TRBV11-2,TGTGCCAGCAGCTTAGGGACAGGGAGGGCTTTCTTT,CASSLGTGRAFF
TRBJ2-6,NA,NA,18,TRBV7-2,TGTGCCAGCGTTCCCCCGGGTCAGCCTTCCTCTGGGGCCAACGTCCTGACTTTC,CASVPPGQPSSGANVLTF
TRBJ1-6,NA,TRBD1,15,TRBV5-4,TGTGCCAGCAGCTTGCTCGACAGGGGGAGATCACCCCTCCACTTT,CASSLLDRGRSPLHF
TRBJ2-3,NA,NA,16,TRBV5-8,TGTGCCAGCAGCTTTTTGCTGGGCCAGGGAGGAGATACGCAGTATTTT,CASSFLLGQGGDTQYF
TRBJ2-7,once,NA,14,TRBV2,TGTGCCAGCACCCGAGGGGGTGTCTCCTACGAGCAGTACTTC,CASTRGGVSYEQYF
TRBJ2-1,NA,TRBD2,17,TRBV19,TGTGCCAGTAGTATCCTGGGTAGCGGGGCGTACTACAATGAGCAGTTCTTC,CASSILGSGAYYNEQFF
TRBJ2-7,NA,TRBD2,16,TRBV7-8,TGTGCCAGCAGCACAGGGACTAGCGGAGTGTCCTACGAGCAGTACTTC,CASSTGTSGVSYEQYF
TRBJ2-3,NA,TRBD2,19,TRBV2,TGTGCCAGCAGTCTTCTAGCGGGGGCAGCCCGCCTTAGCACAGATACGCAGTATTTT,CASSLLAGAARLSTDTQYF
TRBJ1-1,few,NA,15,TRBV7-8,TGTGCCAGCAGCTTACGGATGGGGCAGCTAAACGAAGCTTTCTTT,CASSLRMGQLNEAFF
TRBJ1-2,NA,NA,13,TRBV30,TGTGCCTACCGGAGCACGGCTTCGGGGGGCTACACCTTC,CAYRSTASGGYTF
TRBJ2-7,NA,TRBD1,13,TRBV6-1,TGTGCCAGGCTGAGGGACAGACGCTACGAGCAGTACTTC,CARLRDRRYEQYF
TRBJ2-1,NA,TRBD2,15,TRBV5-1,TGCGCCAGCAGTCCCGGACTAGCGGCTTACAATGAGCAGTTCTTC,CASSPGLAAYNEQFF
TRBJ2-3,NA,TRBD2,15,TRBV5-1,TGCGCCAGCAGCCCCTCTAGCGGGGGGGCAGATACGCAGTATTTT,CASSPSSGGADTQYF
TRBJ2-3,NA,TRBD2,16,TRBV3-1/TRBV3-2,TGTGCCAGCAGCCGGGGGACTAGCTCGCTCACAGATACGCAGTATTTT,CASSRGTSSLTDTQYF
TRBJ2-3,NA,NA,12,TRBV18,TGTGCCAGCTGCCTGGGCGCAGATACGCAGTATTTT,CASCLGADTQYF
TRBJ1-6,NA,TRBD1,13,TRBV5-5,TGTGCCAGCACTTCCGCCTTAGGACAGGGATCACACTTT,CASTSALGQGSHF
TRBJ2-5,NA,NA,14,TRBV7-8,TGTGCCAGCAGCTTAGGGGGCAGGGGAGAGACCCAGTACTTC,CASSLGGRGETQYF
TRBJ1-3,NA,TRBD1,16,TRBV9,TGTGCCAGCAGCGTAGCGGGACAGGACTCTGGAAACACCATATATTTT,CASSVAGQDSGNTIYF
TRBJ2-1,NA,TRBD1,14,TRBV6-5,TGTGCCAGCCGGGACAGAGACAATCGCAATGAGCAGTTCTTC,CASRDRDNRNEQFF
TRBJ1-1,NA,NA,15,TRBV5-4,TGTGCCAGCAGCTTTTCCCCAAACATGAACACTGAAGCTTTCTTT,CASSFSPNMNTEAFF
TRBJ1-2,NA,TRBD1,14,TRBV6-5,TGTGCCAGCACCTCGGACAGGGGGCGCGGTGGCTACACCTTC,CASTSDRGRGGYTF
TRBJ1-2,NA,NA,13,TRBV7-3,TGTGCCAGCAGCCCTCGGCGGGATGGAGACTACACCTTC,CASSPRRDGDYTF
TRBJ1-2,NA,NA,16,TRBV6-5,TGTGCCAGCAGTTACCTTTATGGTGGGGCAAACTATGGCTACACCTTC,CASSYLYGGANYGYTF
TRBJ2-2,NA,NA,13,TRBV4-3,TGCGCCAGCAGCCAAGATCCCCAGGGGGGGCTGTTTTTT,CASSQDPQGGLFF
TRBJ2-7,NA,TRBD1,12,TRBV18,TGTGCCAGCTCACTGGAGGGACAGGGAGGAAACTTC,CASSLEGQGGNF
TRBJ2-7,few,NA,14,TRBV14,TGTGCCAGCAGCGGCGGTGGGACTTTCTACGAGCAGTACTTC,CASSGGGTFYEQYF
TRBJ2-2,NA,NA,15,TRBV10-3,TGTGCCATCAGTGACCGGGGGGCGCCGACCGGGGAGCTGTTTTTT,CAISDRGAPTGELFF
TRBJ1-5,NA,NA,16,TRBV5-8,TGTGCCAGCAGCTTGGGGAGGGGCGCATCGGGTCAGCCCCAGCATTTT,CASSLGRGASGQPQHF
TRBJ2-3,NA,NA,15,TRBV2,TGTGCCAGCAGCTCCGGACAGTTTCGCACAGATACGCAGTATTTT,CASSSGQFRTDTQYF
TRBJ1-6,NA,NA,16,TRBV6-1,TGTGCCAGCAGTGAAGCGGTTCGGGGGGCTAATTCACCCCTCCACTTT,CASSEAVRGANSPLHF
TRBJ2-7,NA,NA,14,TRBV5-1,TGCGCCAGCAGCACGGCAGGGGGGAACTACGAGCAGTACTTC,CASSTAGGNYEQYF
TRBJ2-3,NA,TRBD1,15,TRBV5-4,TGTGCCAGCAGCCCGGGACAGGGAGAGTCAGATACGCAGTATTTT,CASSPGQGESDTQYF
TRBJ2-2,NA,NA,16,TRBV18,TGTGCCAGCTCAACTCAACAGGCCGCGGGGACCGGGGAGCTGTTTTTT,CASSTQQAAGTGELFF
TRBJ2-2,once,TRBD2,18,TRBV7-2,TGTGCCAGCAGCTTCTGGCTAGCGGGGGGGAGTTACACCGGGGAGCTGTTTTTT,CASSFWLAGGSYTGELFF